Here is one T cell receptor beta chain with its context. What antigen it recognizes has not been identified. Per-base qualities were not stored, and no clone one base away is much larger. This sample was taken from a study of shared T cell receptors in the human thymus (dated by TCRdb to the early 2020s). Regarding the study in general: The study examined how the human thymus generates shared, self-reactive T-cell receptor alpha chains.

Libraries came from the immunoSEQ multiplex PCR assay. This immuneACCESS table, as held by TCRdb, lists in-frame sequences with V and J called but not all clones. Of the missing ones, under half trace to an unresolved V gene in checked studies; the others have no known cause. Here the sample has some 760,000 clones; 75% to 90% occur a single time. The leading ten clones occupy roughly 0.01% of the sample. Looking up the germline V gene yields CDR1 SGHAT and CDR2 FQNNGV. Unmatched junction bases come to 6, with V trimmed by 3 bases and J by 2 bases. From cysteine to phenylalanine, the CDR3 is 16 amino acids long. Only the CDR3 portion is preserved as DNA: 48 bases, with reading frame beginning at the first base. These same data were also listed under a study on human thymus T cells. As that second paper reports: Immunologically healthy infants undergoing open corrective cardiac surgery for congenital heart defects in Finland were used as donors. Thymus tissue was obtained as surgical resects removed during corrective cardiac surgery. V and J gene segment usage appeared biased in both thymic and peripheral blood repertoires. The related research reported highly overlapping thymic TCR repertoires among unrelated individuals. TCR alpha and beta repertoires from roughly 8 infant thymus samples and a few related peripheral blood samples were characterized in the study. The cohort included about six male and two female infants, with donor ages spanning 7 to 244 days. Thymocytes were freed from the tissue by mechanical means and kept at -70 degrees C as pellets of about 8.5-34 million cells. A QIAsymphony instrument was used to extract genomic DNA from frozen cell pellets. TCRB and TCRAD loci were amplified from a standardized quantity of quality-controlled genomic DNA using the immunoSEQ multiplex PCR assay. The amplicons covered the V(D)J region and were long enough to include the CDR3 and to identify the V and J genes. Through the commercial immunoSEQ service, the amplicons were sequenced on an Illumina platform. Corrections for primer bias and sequencing errors followed previously described methods, while TCRAD and TCRB definitions were based on the IMGT database. immunoSEQ Analyzer 3.0 and VDJTools were used for repertoire analysis, which covered basic statistics, V/J segment usage, diversity estimates, rarefaction and pairwise overlap. Diversity was estimated using the Chao1, ChaoE, Efron-Thisted, Shannon and inverse Simpson indices, and was also estimated on datasets down-sampled to the size of the smallest sample. For repertoire overlap, CDR3 nucleotide sequence, V gene and J gene had to match strictly, and clustering was done by Jaccard-based multidimensional scaling. On average, thymus samples yielded some 810,000 unique TCRB clonotypes, whereas blood samples yielded some 92,000.

This sequence was found in a girl under three years old with a congenital heart defect. Donor details come from another sample of the same person, matched by shared clones. The sequence is built from TRBV11-2 and TRBJ2-3, with 9 central nucleotides matching TRBD2. The specimen was thymocytes. The CDR3 sequence is CASSFGSGGYTDTQYF. Read as DNA, the sequence is TGTGCCAGCAGCTTTGGTAGCGGGGGATACACAGATACGCAGTATTTT.